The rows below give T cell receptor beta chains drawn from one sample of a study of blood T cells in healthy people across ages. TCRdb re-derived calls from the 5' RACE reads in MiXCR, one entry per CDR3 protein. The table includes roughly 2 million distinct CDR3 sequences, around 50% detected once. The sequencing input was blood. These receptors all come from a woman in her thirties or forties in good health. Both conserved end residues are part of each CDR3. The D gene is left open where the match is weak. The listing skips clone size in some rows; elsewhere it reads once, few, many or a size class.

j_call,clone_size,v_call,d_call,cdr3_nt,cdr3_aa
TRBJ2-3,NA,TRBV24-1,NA,TGTGCCACCAGTGTTTATGAACAAAGTGGGACCCAGCAGTATTTT,CATSVYEQSGTQQYF
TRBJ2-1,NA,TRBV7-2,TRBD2,TGTGCCAGCAGCTCAGGGGCCAGCGGGGGGCAAAATGAGCAGTTCTTC,CASSSGASGGQNEQFF
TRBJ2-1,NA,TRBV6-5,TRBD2,TGTGCCAGCAGGCAGCGGGGGTCCTACAATGAGCAGTTCTTC,CASRQRGSYNEQFF
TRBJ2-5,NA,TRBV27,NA,TGTGCCGTAGGCAATGAGCAGTACTTC,CAVGNEQYF
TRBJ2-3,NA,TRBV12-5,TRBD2,TGTGCTAGTGGTTTGCCCGGGACTAGCGGGGGGGTTTTTGGACCTACGCAGTATTTT,CASGLPGTSGGVFGPTQYF
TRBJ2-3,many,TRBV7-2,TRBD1,TGTGCCAGCAGCCCTAGGGACAGGGAGAGCGATACGCAGTATTTT,CASSPRDRESDTQYF
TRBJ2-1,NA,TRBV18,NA,TGTGCCAGCTCACCACCGGAAGTGGTGTTGAATGAGCAGTTCTTC,CASSPPEVVLNEQFF
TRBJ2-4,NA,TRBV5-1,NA,TGCGCCAGCAAGCTTGGTATTGGGGAAGCCAAAAACATTCAGTACTTC,CASKLGIGEAKNIQYF
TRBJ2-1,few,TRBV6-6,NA,TGTGCCAGCATCGGGCAGGCCCCAACTGCTATCAATGAGCAGTTCTTC,CASIGQAPTAINEQFF
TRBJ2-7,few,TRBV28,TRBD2,TGTGCCAGCAGTCGCCCCATAGCGGGGAACTACGAGCAGTACTTC,CASSRPIAGNYEQYF
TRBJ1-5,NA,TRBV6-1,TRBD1,TGTGCCACCGTTAGCCCGGGACAGGGGTTCAATCAGCCCCAGCATTTT,CATVSPGQGFNQPQHF
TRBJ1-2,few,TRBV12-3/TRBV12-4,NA,TGTGCCAGCAGTTTTTCGTACAGAGGCTACACCTTC,CASSFSYRGYTF
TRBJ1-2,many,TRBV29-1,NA,TGCAGCGTGGGTGGCTACACCTTC,CSVGGYTF
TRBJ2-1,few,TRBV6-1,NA,TGTGCCAGCAGTGAAGCGGCTGAGAGCTCCTACAATGAGCAGTTCTTC,CASSEAAESSYNEQFF
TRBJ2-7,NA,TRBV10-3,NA,TGTGCCACCGGCAGGACCGACGAGCAGTACTTC,CATGRTDEQYF
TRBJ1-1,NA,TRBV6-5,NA,TGTGCCAGCAGTTACTCTCAATTCTCGTTTCAGAACACTGAAGCTTTCTTT,CASSYSQFSFQNTEAFF
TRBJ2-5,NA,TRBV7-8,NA,TGTGCCAGCGCCCGTAGCGGCAAGGAGGAGACCCAGTACTTC,CASARSGKEETQYF
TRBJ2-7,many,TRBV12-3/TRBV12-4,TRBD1,TGTGCCAGCAGCTCGACAGGGTTTCCCTACGAGCAGTACTTC,CASSSTGFPYEQYF